Reported below is one T cell receptor (beta chain). Its antigen remains unknown. Other DNA sequences in this specimen translate into the identical CDR3. The table came from immunoSEQ multiplex PCR; TCRdb's copy has only in-frame clones and leaves some out. The sample has some 180,000 clones, roughly 92% seen once. Germline V gene lookup returns CDR1 SNHLY and CDR2 FYNNEI. The CDR3 sequence is 14 residues long. Trimming removed 6 bases from V and 0 bases from J, with 9 bases in between. This entry is derived from a study of T cell responses to AZD1222 COVID-19 vaccine. Findings of the study overall: The study identified only a handful of AZD1222 recipients as seropositive at baseline. Donors, mostly white British, included more females; clonal diversity was possibly underestimated.

This specimen consisted of peripheral blood, obtained on day 0 of AZD1222 vaccination. This chain connects TRBV2 to TRBJ1-3; TRBD1 is a possible D gene (5 bases). The sequence derives from an adult in good health. The CDR3 reads CASSLTVSGNTIYF. The CDR3 DNA reads as TGTGCCAGCAGCCTGACAGTCTCTGGAAACACCATATATTTT.